The T cell receptor (beta chain) under discussion was sequenced for a study of blood T cell repertoires in COVID-19. Repertoires were generated with immunoSEQ multiplex PCR, while TCRdb's copy carries only in-frame clones and drops some. The sample consists of hundreds of thousands of clones, over 80% of them appearing once. Trimming took 7 bases from V and 7 from J; bases not matched to a gene: 6. The CDR3 is 14 residues long. Germline CDR1 and CDR2: LNHDA and SQIVND (reference sequence). The sequencing sample was made of peripheral blood. This sequence was found in a woman in her twenties or thirties with COVID-19, enrolled during active disease. The chain has TRBV19 and TRBJ2-2, with 10 nucleotides matching TRBD2. The CDR3 loop reads CASKERGGRGELFF. The DNA of the CDR3 is TGTGCCAGTAAAGAGCGGGGGGGCCGCGGGGAGCTGTTTTTT.